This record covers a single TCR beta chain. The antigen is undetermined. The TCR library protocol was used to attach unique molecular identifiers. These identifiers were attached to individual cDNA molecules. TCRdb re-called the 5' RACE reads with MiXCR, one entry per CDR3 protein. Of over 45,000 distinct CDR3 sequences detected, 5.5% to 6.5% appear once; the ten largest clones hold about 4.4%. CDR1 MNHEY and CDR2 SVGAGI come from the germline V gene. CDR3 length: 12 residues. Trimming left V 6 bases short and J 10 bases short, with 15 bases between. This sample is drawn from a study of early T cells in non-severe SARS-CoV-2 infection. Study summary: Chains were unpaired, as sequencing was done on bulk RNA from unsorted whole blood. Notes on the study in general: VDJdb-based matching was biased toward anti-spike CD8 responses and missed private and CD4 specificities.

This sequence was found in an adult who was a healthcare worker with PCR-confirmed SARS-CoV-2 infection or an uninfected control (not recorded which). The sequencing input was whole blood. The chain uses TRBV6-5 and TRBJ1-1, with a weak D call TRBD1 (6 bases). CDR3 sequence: CASSPGQRAAFF. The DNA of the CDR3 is TGTGCCAGCAGCCCGGGACAAAGGGCAGCTTTCTTT.